This TCR beta chain was observed in a study of blood T cell repertoires in COVID-19. Study information: The cDNA or gDNA used as material had been derived from T cells, B-cell-depleted T cells, or PBMCs.

One Seattle source followed patients from active infection through their disease course. V lost 0 bases and J lost 6; bases outside the gene matches: 4. Germline V gives CDR1 SGDLS, CDR2 YYNGEE. CDR3 length: 15 amino acids. Per the original methods: Reference gene primer amplification yielded estimated nucleated cell counts. The protocol was immunoSEQ multiplex PCR, while the TCRdb copy is restricted to in-frame clones and leaves out a portion. V and J calls and clone size are copied from that table; D and trimming were computed from the DNA. Of 300,000 to 400,000 clones in the sample, around nine tenths were seen once.

The chain recombines TRBV9 with TRBJ1-2, with TRBD1 identical over 11 bases. Sequenced: peripheral blood. The source is a woman in her sixties or seventies with COVID-19, enrolled during active disease. CDR3 loop: CASSVAGDRGNGYTF. DNA for the CDR3: TGTGCCAGCAGCGTAGCTGGGGACAGGGGGAATGGCTACACCTTC.